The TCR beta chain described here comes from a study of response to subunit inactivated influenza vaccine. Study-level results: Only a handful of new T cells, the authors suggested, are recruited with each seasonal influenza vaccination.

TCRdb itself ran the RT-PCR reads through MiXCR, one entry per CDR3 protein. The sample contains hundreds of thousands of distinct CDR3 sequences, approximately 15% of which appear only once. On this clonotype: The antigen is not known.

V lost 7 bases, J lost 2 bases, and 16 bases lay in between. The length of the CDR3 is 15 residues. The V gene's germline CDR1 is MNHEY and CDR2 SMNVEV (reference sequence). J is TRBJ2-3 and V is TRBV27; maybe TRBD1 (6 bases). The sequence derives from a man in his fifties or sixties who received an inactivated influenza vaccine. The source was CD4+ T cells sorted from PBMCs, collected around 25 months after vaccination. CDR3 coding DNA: TGTGCCAGCACCAACCTAGGGGGACCCACAGATACGCAGTATTTT. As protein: CASTNLGGPTDTQYF.